The T cell receptor (beta chain) under discussion was sequenced for a study of T cell repertoires in cytomegalovirus infection. On the study more broadly: Recently described HLA-C-restricted plus well-studied HLA-B-restricted CMV epitopes were used. Public signatures in TCR beta pointed to CMV infection and matching HLA type. Study-level results: HLA-C-restricted CMV-specific TCR beta clonotypes were dominant in the ex vivo response.

TCRdb redid the calling of the reads with MiXCR, one entry per CDR3 protein. The sample has about half a million distinct CDR3 sequences; 25% to 35% are singletons. Remarks on this clonotype: Its target is not known.

CDR3 size: 16 residues. Germline V gene lookup returns CDR1 MNHEY and CDR2 SVGEGT. Trimming stripped 0 bases from V and 4 bases from J, with 16 bases between. The sample in question was cultured PBMCs, obtained from culture after CMV antigen stimulation. This clonotype originated in a human donor in good health (CMV status not recorded). Some clones in this sample may be carry-over from other donors' samples. The chain employs TRBV6-2 or TRBV6-3 and TRBJ2-7; D gene ambiguous. CDR3 amino acids: CASSYSWAGVEYEQYF. The CDR3 coding sequence is TGTGCCAGCAGTTACTCGTGGGCAGGAGTTGAGTACGAGCAGTACTTC.